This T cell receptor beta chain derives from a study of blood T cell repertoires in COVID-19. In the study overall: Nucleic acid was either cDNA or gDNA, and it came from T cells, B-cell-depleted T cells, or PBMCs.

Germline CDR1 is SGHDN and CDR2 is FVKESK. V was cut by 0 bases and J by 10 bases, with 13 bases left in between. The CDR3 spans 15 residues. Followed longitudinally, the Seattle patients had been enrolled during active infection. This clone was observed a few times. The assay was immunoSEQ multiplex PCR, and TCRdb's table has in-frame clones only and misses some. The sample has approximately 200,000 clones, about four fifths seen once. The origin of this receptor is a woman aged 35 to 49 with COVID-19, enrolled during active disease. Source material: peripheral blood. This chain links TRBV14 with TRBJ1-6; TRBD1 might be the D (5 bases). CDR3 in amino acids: CASSQDRVKGSPLHF. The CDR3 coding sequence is TGTGCCAGCAGCCAAGACAGGGTAAAAGGGTCACCCCTCCACTTT.